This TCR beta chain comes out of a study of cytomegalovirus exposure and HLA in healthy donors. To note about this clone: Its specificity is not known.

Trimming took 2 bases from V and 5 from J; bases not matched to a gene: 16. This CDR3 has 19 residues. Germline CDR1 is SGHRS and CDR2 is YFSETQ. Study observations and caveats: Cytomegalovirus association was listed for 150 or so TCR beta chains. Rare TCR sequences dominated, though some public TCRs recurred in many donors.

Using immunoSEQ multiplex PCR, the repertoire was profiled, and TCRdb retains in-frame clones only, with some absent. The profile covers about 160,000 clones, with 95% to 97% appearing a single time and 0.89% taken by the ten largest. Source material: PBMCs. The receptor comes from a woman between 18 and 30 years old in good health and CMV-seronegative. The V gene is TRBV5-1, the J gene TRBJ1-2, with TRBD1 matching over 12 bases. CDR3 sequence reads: CASSLRMQGQGAFRYGYTF. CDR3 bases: TGCGCCAGCAGCTTAAGAATGCAGGGACAGGGGGCCTTTCGGTATGGCTACACCTTC. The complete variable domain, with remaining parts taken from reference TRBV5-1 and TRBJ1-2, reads KAGVTQTPRYLIKTRGQQVTLSCSPISGHRSVSWYQQTPGQGLQFLFEYFSETQRNKGNFPGRFSGRQFSNSRSEMNVSTLELGDSALYLCASSLRMQGQGAFRYGYTFGSGTRLTVV.